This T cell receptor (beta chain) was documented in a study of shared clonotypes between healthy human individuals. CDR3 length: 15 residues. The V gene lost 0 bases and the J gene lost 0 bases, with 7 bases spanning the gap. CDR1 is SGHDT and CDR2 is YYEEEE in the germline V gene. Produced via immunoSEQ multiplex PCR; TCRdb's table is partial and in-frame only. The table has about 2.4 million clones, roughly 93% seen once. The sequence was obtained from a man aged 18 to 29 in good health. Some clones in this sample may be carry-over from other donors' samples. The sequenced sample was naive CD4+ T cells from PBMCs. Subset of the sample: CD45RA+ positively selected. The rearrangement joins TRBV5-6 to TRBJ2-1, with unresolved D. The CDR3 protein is CASSLGSSSYNEQFF. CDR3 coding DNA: TGTGCCAGCAGCTTGGGGTCCAGCTCCTACAATGAGCAGTTCTTC.